This TCR beta chain was sequenced in a study of breast tumors, draining lymph nodes, adjacent tissues. Study observations and caveats: Tumor T cell lymph node origin was a supported hypothesis, not proven.

Using its own MiXCR run on the multiplex PCR reads, TCRdb lists one record per CDR3 protein. The sample consists of more than 50,000 distinct CDR3 sequences, roughly 44% of them appearing once. In its sample, this clonotype is medium-sized. Its antigen is undetermined. V was clipped by 8 bases and J by 5 bases; unmatched bases: 13. Germline lookup yields CDR1 SEHNR and CDR2 FQNEAQ (reference sequence). The CDR3 has 16 residues. The sequenced sample consisted of breast tumor tissue. The genes are TRBV7-9 and TRBJ1-4, with TRBD1 identical over 8 bases. The sequence derives from a female donor with breast cancer. Some clones in this sample may be carry-over from other donors' samples. The CDR3 region is CASAYGGDRWNEKLFF. The CDR3, as DNA: TGTGCCAGCGCTTACGGGGGGGACAGGTGGAATGAAAAACTGTTTTTT.